A selection of T cell receptor beta chains follows, all from one sample in a study of response to subunit inactivated influenza vaccine. TCRdb re-called the RT-PCR reads through MiXCR, storing one row per CDR3 protein. The sample carries more than 450,000 distinct CDR3 sequences, less than 10% recorded once. Sequenced here: PBMCs from blood, sampled 23 months after vaccination. These receptors were collected from a man aged 45 to 70 who received an inactivated influenza vaccine. The CDR3 runs from the conserved cysteine through the conserved F or W. Fields, in order: clone size, V gene, D gene, J gene, CDR3 protein, CDR3 DNA. D genes are given only for firm matches. Only part of the rows carry a size: once, few, many, or a class if the clone is expanded.

few,TRBV12-3/TRBV12-4,-,TRBJ1-1,CAAGNTEAFF,TGTGCCGCGGGGAACACTGAAGCTTTCTTT
few,TRBV6-1,TRBD1,TRBJ2-1,CASTGTGLTYNEQFF,TGTGCCAGCACCGGGACAGGGTTGACCTACAATGAGCAGTTCTTC
-,TRBV24-1,-,TRBJ2-5,CATSEPVGRIGKETQYF,TGTGCCACCAGTGAACCCGTGGGCAGGATAGGAAAAGAGACCCAGTACTTC
-,TRBV29-1,-,TRBJ1-5,CSVGEGVRQPQHF,TGCAGCGTTGGGGAGGGGGTAAGGCAGCCCCAGCATTTT
many,TRBV6-5,-,TRBJ2-5,CASSYTYRGQETQYF,TGTGCCAGCAGTTACACTTACAGAGGACAAGAGACCCAGTACTTC
few,TRBV20-1,TRBD1,TRBJ1-6,CSARDQTGVDYNSPLHF,TGCAGTGCTAGAGATCAGACAGGGGTTGACTATAATTCACCCCTCCACTTT
-,TRBV25-1,TRBD1,TRBJ2-5,CASSAGGGKTQYF,TGTGCCAGCAGTGCAGGGGGCGGAAAGACCCAGTACTTC
few,TRBV5-1,TRBD1,TRBJ1-2,CASSPDRGRRGYTF,TGCGCCAGCAGCCCGGACAGGGGGCGGCGTGGCTACACCTTC
few,TRBV29-1,TRBD2,TRBJ2-1,CSVTGGLPYNEQFF,TGCAGCGTGACGGGGGGACTCCCCTACAATGAGCAGTTCTTC
-,TRBV12-3/TRBV12-4,-,TRBJ2-1,CASSPDRNYNEQFF,TGTGCCAGCAGTCCCGACAGGAACTACAATGAGCAGTTCTTC
few,TRBV7-8,-,TRBJ2-7,CASSFYADPYEQYF,TGTGCCAGCAGTTTTTACGCGGACCCCTACGAGCAGTACTTC
once,TRBV19,-,TRBJ2-7,CASSMTTSYEQYF,TGTGCCAGTAGTATGACAACCAGCTACGAGCAGTACTTC
-,TRBV15,-,TRBJ2-3,CATSRRRDTQYF,TGTGCCACCAGCAGGCGTCGAGATACGCAGTATTTT